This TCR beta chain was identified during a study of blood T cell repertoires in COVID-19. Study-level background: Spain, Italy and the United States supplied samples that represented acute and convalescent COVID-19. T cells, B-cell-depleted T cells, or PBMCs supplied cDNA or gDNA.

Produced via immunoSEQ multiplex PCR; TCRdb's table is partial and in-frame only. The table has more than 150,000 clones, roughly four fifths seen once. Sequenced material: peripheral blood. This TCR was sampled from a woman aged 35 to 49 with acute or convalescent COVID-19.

The CDR3 spells CSAPDREAFF. The CDR3 nucleotides are TGCAGTGCACCCGACAGGGAAGCTTTCTTT. The V gene is TRBV20-1, the J gene TRBJ1-1, with a tentative D call TRBD1 (6 bases). Trimming left V 6 bases short and J 8 bases short, with 10 bases between. The germline V gene has CDR1 DFQATT and CDR2 SNEGSKA (reference sequence). The CDR3 extends over 10 amino acids.